This entry concerns a single T cell receptor (beta chain). Its antigen is as yet unknown. The data derive from a study of liver allograft versus peripheral blood T cells. As for the study in general: Recipients' peripheral blood served as the comparator for T cell receptor repertoires in transplanted livers.

Overall study results and limits: Inside liver allografts, T cell receptor repertoires reportedly diverged from the repertoires found in peripheral blood.

From the reads, TCRdb called clonotypes with MiXCR, one entry per CDR3 protein. The sample records 4,500 to 5,500 distinct CDR3 sequences, less than 20% being singletons. This TCR derives from a human patient who had a liver transplant. The T cells may come from the graft donor.

CDR3 loop: CASSPGGGNTIYF. The CDR3, as DNA: TGTGCCAGCAGCCCCGGGGGCGGAAACACCATATATTTT. The rearrangement joins TRBV7-2 to TRBJ1-3; tentative D call: TRBD1 (6 bases). CDR1 is SGHTA and CDR2 is FQGNSA in the germline V gene. This CDR3 comprises 13 residues. Trimming took 5 bases from V and 4 from J, leaving 9 bases between them. Based on the CDR3 plus reference TRBV7-2 and TRBJ1-3, the full variable domain is GAGVSQSPSNKVTEKGKDVELRCDPISGHTALYWYRQSLGQGLEFLIYFQGNSAPDKSGLPSDRFSAERTGGSVSTLTIQRTQQEDSAVYLCASSPGGGNTIYFGEGSWLTVV.